The 20 T cell receptor beta chains below all came from one sample that was sequenced in a study of blood T cells in healthy people across ages. The use of a sample-barcoded 5' primer and a J-beta primer mix characterized a second PCR of 7 to 11 cycles. Each CDR3 protein gets one entry after TCRdb re-called the 5' RACE reads with MiXCR. The sample shows 1.5 million to 2 million distinct CDR3 sequences, approximately 30% of them seen only once. The specimen sequenced was blood. The receptors were sampled from a woman aged 25 to 39 in good health.

V is TRBV11-2 and J is TRBJ2-7; D remains unclear. The CDR3 extends over 14 amino acids. Germline V CDR1 and CDR2: SGHAT, FQNNGV. V gave up 0 bases and J gave up 6 bases, with 12 bases separating them. The CDR3 bases are TGTGCCAGCAGCTTAGATCTGGGCCGCGGCGAGCAGTACTTC. This codes for CASSLDLGRGEQYF.

This clonotype was found many times. The genes are TRBV20-1 and TRBJ2-7; 10 bases are a match to TRBD2. This CDR3 is built from 15 residues. V lost 0 bases and J lost 5; bases outside the gene matches: 7. Germline V CDR1 and CDR2: DFQATT, SNEGSKA (reference sequence). The CDR3 nucleotides read TGCAGTGCTAGAGATAAGCGGGGGGGGTTAGACGAGCAGTACTTC. Its translation: CSARDKRGGLDEQYF.

This sequence joins TRBV7-3 and TRBJ2-2, with 9 bases aligning to TRBD2. There are 16 residues in the CDR3. V shed 3 bases, J shed 3 bases, and the junction held 5 bases outside the gene matches. Germline CDR1 is SGHTA and CDR2 is FQGTGA. The CDR3 DNA follows: TGTGCCAGCAGCTTCCAATTAGCGGGGGACACCGGGGAGCTGTTTTTT. This sequence encodes CASSFQLAGDTGELFF.

The chain combines TRBV6-5 with TRBJ2-2; D unresolved. V dropped 7 bases and J dropped 4 bases, with 10 bases sitting between them. This CDR3 spans 13 amino acids. Per the germline V gene, CDR1 is MNHEY and CDR2 is SVGAGI. The CDR3 is CASTKSGTGELFF. Here the CDR3 DNA reads TGTGCCAGCACCAAATCGGGCACCGGGGAGCTGTTTTTT.

The table lists this clonotype with many counts. V usage is TRBV6-5 and J usage is TRBJ2-5; D might be TRBD2 (5 bases). V was trimmed by 7 bases and J by 7 bases, leaving 16 bases between them. Germline V CDR1 and CDR2: MNHEY, SVGAGI. The CDR3 extends over 13 amino acids. The CDR3 reads CASTPRTGGTQYF. CDR3 coding DNA: TGTGCCAGCACCCCCAGGACTGGCGGGACCCAGTACTTC.

In nucleotides, the CDR3 is TGTGCCAGCAGCTTGTGGGCAGCCCGAGAGACCCAGTACTTC. Its protein is CASSLWAARETQYF. The V and J genes are TRBV7-2 and TRBJ2-5; D remains ambiguous. This CDR3 is built from 14 residues. The V end was cut by 3 bases, the J end by 4 bases, with 12 bases between. Germline loops: CDR1 SGHTA, CDR2 FQGNSA. The full variable domain, with the rest looked up from reference TRBV7-2 and TRBJ2-5, is GAGVSQSPSNKVTEKGKDVELRCDPISGHTALYWYRQSLGQGLEFLIYFQGNSAPDKSGLPSDRFSAERTGGSVSTLTIQRTQQEDSAVYLCASSLWAARETQYFGPGTRLLVL.

About this clonotype itself: This sequence may be a read error, since a much larger clone differs from it by one base. V gene TRBV7-2 combines with J gene TRBJ2-5; no clear D gene. The CDR3 sequence is 14 residues long. Per the germline V gene, CDR1 is SGHTA and CDR2 is FQGNSA. V lost 2 bases and J 5 bases, leaving 12 bases between the germline ends. CDR3 protein: CASSLSTRSETQYF. The CDR3 DNA reads as TGTGCCAGCAGCTTATCGACAAGGTCTGAGACCCAGTACTTC.

This clonotype has just a few counts. The chain employs TRBV3-1 and TRBJ2-6; 8 nucleotides agree with TRBD2. The germline V gene has CDR1 LGHDT and CDR2 YNNKEL (reference sequence). This CDR3 is built from 11 residues. The ends lost 5 bases at V and 18 bases at J; junction bases unmatched: 6. The CDR3, as DNA: TGTGCCAGCAGCAAAGCGGGGGCCCGGACTTTC. It yields the protein CASSKAGARTF.

The chain is built from TRBV30 and TRBJ1-5, with unresolved D. The V end lost 0 bases, the J end lost 3 bases, and 9 bases lay between the germline ends. The CDR3 has 14 amino acids. The germline CDR1 and CDR2 sequences are GTSNPN and SVGIG (reference sequence). For the CDR3, the DNA is TGTGCCTGGAGTGTCATAACAGTCAATCAGCCCCAGCATTTT. Its protein product is CAWSVITVNQPQHF. Using reference TRBV30 and TRBJ1-5 for the parts outside the CDR3, the full variable domain is SQTIHQWPATLVQPVGSPLSLECTVEGTSNPNLYWYRQAAGRGLQLLFYSVGIGQISSEVPQNLSASRPQDRQFILSSKKLLLSDSGFYLCAWSVITVNQPQHFGDGTRLSIL.

This clonotype was counted many times. The chain uses TRBV5-1 and TRBJ2-5; D gene ambiguous. The CDR3 totals 14 residues. V was pared by 0 bases and J by 1 base, with 7 bases between. The germline CDR1 and CDR2 sequences are SGHRS and YFSETQ. CDR3 region: CASSLENPQETQYF. The CDR3 DNA follows: TGCGCCAGCAGCTTGGAGAACCCCCAAGAGACCCAGTACTTC.

This clonotype has only a few counts. This may be a read error, as it is one base from a much larger clone. The chain recombines TRBV6-5 with TRBJ2-5; no clear D. The CDR3 extends over 14 amino acids. V was clipped by 10 bases and J by 5 bases, with 20 bases between them. The germline V gene encodes CDR1 MNHEY and CDR2 SVGAGI. The CDR3 region has the DNA TGTGCCACCAAGTGGACGTCGGGTGGGGAGACCCAGTACTTC. Its translation: CATKWTSGGETQYF.

The rearrangement links TRBV20-1 to TRBJ2-3; possible D gene TRBD1, 5 bases. V was cut by 3 bases and J by 4 bases, with 11 bases left in between. CDR3 length: 13 amino acids. CDR1 and CDR2 (germline): DFQATT, SNEGSKA (reference sequence). Written as DNA, the CDR3 is TGCAGTGCTAGTCCCAGGGTTCCAGATACGCAGTATTTT. Translating it yields CSASPRVPDTQYF.

J is TRBJ1-1 and V is TRBV5-1, with no clear D. This CDR3 region has 14 residues. Germline V gives CDR1 SGHRS, CDR2 YFSETQ. The germline V and J ends were trimmed by 0 bases and 6 bases, with 12 bases remaining between them. DNA for the CDR3: TGCGCCAGCAGCTTGGGGACGAGGAGGGCTGAAGCTTTCTTT. It yields the protein CASSLGTRRAEAFF.

The chain carries TRBV7-9 and TRBJ1-2; D possibly corresponds to TRBD1 (5 bases). CDR3 length: 15 amino acids. Germline V gene data show CDR1 as SEHNR and CDR2 as FQNEAQ (reference sequence). Trimming took 3 bases from V and 3 from J, leaving 14 bases between them. The DNA of the CDR3 is TGTGCCAGCAGCTTGTCGGGACGGGTCGACTATGGCTACACCTTC. It yields the protein CASSLSGRVDYGYTF.

J is TRBJ2-1 and V is TRBV7-2; 9 bases agree with TRBD2. The V segment lost 8 bases and the J segment 2 bases; nucleotides outside the gene matches: 4. CDR1 and CDR2 from the germline V gene are SGHTA and FQGNSA. The CDR3 is made up of 14 amino acids. The CDR3 coding sequence is TGTGCCAGCGTAGCGGGAGTTCCCTACAATGAGCAGTTCTTC. Its translation: CASVAGVPYNEQFF. Drawing the rest from reference TRBV7-2 and TRBJ2-1, the complete variable domain is GAGVSQSPSNKVTEKGKDVELRCDPISGHTALYWYRQSLGQGLEFLIYFQGNSAPDKSGLPSDRFSAERTGGSVSTLTIQRTQQEDSAVYLCASVAGVPYNEQFFGPGTRLTVL.

V gene TRBV20-1 combines with J gene TRBJ2-5, with D tentatively TRBD1 (5 bases). V was clipped by 0 bases and J by 5 bases, with 13 bases between them. This CDR3 has 14 amino acids. CDR1 is DFQATT, CDR2 SNEGSKA, per germline (reference sequence). CDR3 region: CSARDLGGAETQYF. The CDR3 bases are TGCAGTGCTAGAGATCTGGGTGGGGCGGAGACCCAGTACTTC.

This clonotype came up a few times. This sequence joins TRBV20-1 and TRBJ2-3; D is unresolved. Trimming pared 0 bases from V and 8 bases from J, leaving 12 bases between. The germline V gene has CDR1 DFQATT and CDR2 SNEGSKA (reference sequence). This CDR3 spans 13 amino acids. CDR3 sequence reads: CSARDRGGATQYF. The CDR3 bases are TGCAGTGCTAGAGATCGTGGTGGTGCTACGCAGTATTTT.

The chain recombines TRBV9 with TRBJ2-5; TRBD2 is a possible D gene (7 bases). The J call may be incorrect, as the DNA end agrees better with TRBJ2-7. Germline CDR1 is SGDLS and CDR2 is YYNGEE. This CDR3 spans 16 amino acids. The CDR3 spells CASSVGGGATDYEQYF. DNA for the CDR3: TGTGCCAGCAGCGTAGGAGGGGGGGCTACCGACTACGAGCAGTACTTC.

This clonotype was seen a handful of times. The chain couples TRBV7-9 to TRBJ1-2, with D possibly being TRBD1 (6 bases). Germline V gives CDR1 SEHNR, CDR2 FQNEAQ (reference sequence). The V end lost 3 bases, the J end lost 5 bases, and 22 bases lay between the germline ends. The CDR3 is 17 residues long. CDR3 loop: CASSFRGQGSDKYGYTF. The CDR3 nucleotides read TGTGCCAGCAGCTTCCGGGGGCAGGGGTCTGACAAATATGGCTACACCTTC. Complete variable domain (other parts from reference TRBV7-9 and TRBJ1-2): DTGVSQNPRHKITKRGQNVTFRCDPISEHNRLYWYRQTLGQGPEFLTYFQNEAQLEKSRLLSDRFSAERPKGSFSTLEIQRTEQGDSAMYLCASSFRGQGSDKYGYTFGSGTRLTVV.

A few counts support this clonotype. The rearrangement joins TRBV20-1 to TRBJ2-1; the D gene is possibly TRBD2 (6 bases). V shed 5 bases and J shed 4 bases, with 24 bases lying between them. The CDR3 length is 17 residues. Germline V gives CDR1 DFQATT, CDR2 SNEGSKA (reference sequence). The CDR3 DNA reads TGCAGTGCTTTCCAAAGGCGTAGCGGCAGGTGGTACAATGAGCAGTTCTTC. The encoded protein is CSAFQRRSGRWYNEQFF.